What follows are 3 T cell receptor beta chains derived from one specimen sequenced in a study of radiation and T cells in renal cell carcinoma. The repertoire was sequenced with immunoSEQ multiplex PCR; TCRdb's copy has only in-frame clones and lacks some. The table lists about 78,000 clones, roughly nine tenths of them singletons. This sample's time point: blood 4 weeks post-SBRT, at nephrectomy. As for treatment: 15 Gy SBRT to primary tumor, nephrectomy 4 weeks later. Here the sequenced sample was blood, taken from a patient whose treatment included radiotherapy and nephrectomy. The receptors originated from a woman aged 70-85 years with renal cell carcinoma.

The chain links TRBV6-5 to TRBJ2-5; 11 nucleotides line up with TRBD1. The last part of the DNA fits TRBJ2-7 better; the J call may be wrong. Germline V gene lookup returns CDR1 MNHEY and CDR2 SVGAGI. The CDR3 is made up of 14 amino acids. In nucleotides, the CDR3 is TGTGCCAGCACCGGACAGGGGGCTGTAAACGAGCAGTACTTC. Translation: CASTGQGAVNEQYF.

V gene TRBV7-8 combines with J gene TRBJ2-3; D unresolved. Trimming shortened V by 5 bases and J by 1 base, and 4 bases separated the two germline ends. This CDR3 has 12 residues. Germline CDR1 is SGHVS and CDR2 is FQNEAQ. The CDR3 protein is CASSKGTDTQYF. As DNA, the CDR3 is TGTGCCAGCAGCAAGGGCACAGATACGCAGTATTTT.

The CDR3 sequence is CASSQGTVEETQYF. The CDR3 DNA is TGTGCCAGCAGCCAAGGGACAGTTGAAGAGACCCAGTACTTC. The chain combines TRBV7-9 with TRBJ2-5, with 7 bases fitting TRBD1. CDR1 is SEHNR, CDR2 FQNEAQ, per germline (reference sequence). The CDR3 is 14 residues long. The V gene end was trimmed by 5 bases and the J gene end by 3 bases; junction bases not matched to a gene: 6.